This T cell receptor beta chain appears in the sequencing data of a study of cytomegalovirus exposure and HLA in healthy donors. Study background: Most donors, about 77% of a few hundred genotyped, fell in the Caucasian-associated ancestry cluster.

This clone was detected only a few times. PCR was performed using 60 Vbeta and 13 Jbeta primers. Sequencing used immunoSEQ multiplex PCR; TCRdb keeps in-frame clones, though not all of them. The sample has roughly 100,000 clones; roughly 81% are singletons. Input material: PBMCs. The clonotype originates from a woman under 30 in good health and CMV-seropositive.

The CDR3 DNA reads TGCGCCAGCAGCCAAGATATGAGCACTGAAGCTTTCTTT. Translated: CASSQDMSTEAFF. The chain couples TRBV4-1 to TRBJ1-1; D is uncertain. CDR1 and CDR2 (germline): MGHRA, YSYEKL. The V end was cut by 0 bases, the J end by 4 bases, with 6 bases between. The CDR3 is made up of 13 amino acids.